Presented here are 2 T cell receptor beta chains from one specimen sequenced in a study of T cells in Graves' hyperthyroidism and ophthalmopathy. What was amplified from RNA transcripts were TCR beta CDR3 regions. HTBI primers were used for first-round RT-PCR of the TCR CDR3. TCRdb re-derived calls from the multiplex PCR reads in MiXCR, one entry per CDR3 protein. The sample includes hundreds of thousands of distinct CDR3 sequences, approximately 14% seen only once; the top ten take almost 8%. Sample: blood. These receptors originate from a woman under 30 with Graves' hyperthyroidism.

This clonotype was detected only a few times. A much larger clone lies one base from this, so it may be a read error. The rearrangement uses TRBV6-1 and TRBJ2-7; 7 bases are a match to TRBD2. Germline V lookup: CDR1 MNHNS, CDR2 SASEGT. J gave up 3 bases and V 11 bases, and 7 bases lay outside the gene matches. This CDR3 has 12 residues. The CDR3 nucleotides are TGTGCCTGCGGTGCGGGAGACTACGAGCAGTACTTC. Its protein is CACGAGDYEQYF.

In its sample, this clonotype was seen many times. CDR3 sequence reads: CASSGDRGSGYTF. The CDR3 coding sequence is TGTGCCAGCAGCGGCGACAGGGGTAGCGGCTACACCTTC. The V and J genes are TRBV9 and TRBJ1-2; 8 bases are a match to TRBD1. The CDR3 has 13 residues. CDR1 and CDR2 (germline): SGDLS, YYNGEE. Losses at the gene ends were 3 bases for V and 8 bases for J; bases not matched to a gene: 6.